The 28 T cell receptor beta chains in this list originate from one sample, sequenced in a study of PD-L1 blockade in urothelial cancer. TCRdb keeps only in-frame clones here, not all; method: immunoSEQ multiplex PCR. The data show 72,000 or so clones, with 70% to 90% seen just once and about 15% held by the top ten. Time point noted: pretreatment peripheral blood. The input for sequencing was PBMCs, taken around atezolizumab (anti-PD-L1) treatment. Receptors were obtained from a man aged 55 to 70 with urothelial cancer.

The chain uses TRBV7-9 and TRBJ2-4, with a tentative D call TRBD1 (6 bases). The V end lost 5 bases, the J end lost 0 bases, and 14 bases lay between the germline ends. Per germline, CDR1 SEHNR and CDR2 FQNEAQ (reference sequence). CDR3 size: 16 residues. The CDR3 coding sequence is TGTGCCAGCAGCCCTCACGAACAGGGAGCCAAAAACATTCAGTACTTC. It specifies CASSPHEQGAKNIQYF.

The CDR3 loop reads CASSTSTDTQYF. The CDR3 nucleotides read TGTGCCAGCTCAACTAGCACAGATACGCAGTATTTT. The rearrangement joins TRBV18 to TRBJ2-3, with D unclear. The CDR3 runs 12 residues. Trimming pared 5 bases from V and 0 bases from J, leaving 3 bases between. Germline V lookup: CDR1 KGHSH, CDR2 LQKENI.

The chain recombines TRBV18 with TRBJ1-5; weak D call: TRBD1 (5 bases). Germline lookup yields CDR1 KGHSH and CDR2 LQKENI. This CDR3 region has 14 residues. V shed 4 bases and J shed 5 bases, with 12 bases lying between them. The CDR3 here is CASSRAGLDQPQHF. CDR3 sequence (DNA): TGTGCCAGCTCACGGGCAGGGCTCGATCAGCCCCAGCATTTT.

The chain recombines TRBV7-2 with TRBJ2-3; weak D call: TRBD1 (5 bases). The V gene lost 5 bases and the J gene lost 0 bases, with 12 bases spanning the gap. CDR3 length: 15 amino acids. Germline CDR1 is SGHTA and CDR2 is FQGNSA. CDR3 protein: CASSQSGSSTDTQYF. CDR3 sequence (DNA): TGTGCCAGCAGCCAGTCAGGGTCTAGCACAGATACGCAGTATTTT.

This rearrangement joins TRBV6-4 to TRBJ2-1, with TRBD2 matching over 7 bases. Germline assignment: CDR1 MRHNA and CDR2 SNTAGT. The CDR3 has 14 residues. Losses at the gene ends were 6 bases for V and 6 bases for J; bases not matched to a gene: 8. Written as DNA, the CDR3 is TGTGCCAGCAGGGAGCGGGGAGAGGTCAATGAGCAGTTCTTC. This gives the protein CASRERGEVNEQFF.

In nucleotides, the CDR3 is TGTGCCAGCAGCGAGCGGGGGGGCATCGCCGGGGAGCTGTTTTTT. Encoded protein: CASSERGGIAGELFF. The V call is TRBV9, the J call TRBJ2-2; 10 nucleotides match TRBD2. This CDR3 contains 15 residues. V was pared by 3 bases and J by 6 bases, with 5 bases of the junction left unmatched. Germline CDR1 is SGDLS and CDR2 is YYNGEE.

The chain recombines TRBV7-9 with TRBJ1-1; maybe TRBD1 (6 bases). The CDR3 length is 14 residues. Per germline, CDR1 SEHNR and CDR2 FQNEAQ (reference sequence). V shed 4 bases and J shed 8 bases, with 17 bases lying between them. CDR3 sequence (DNA): TGTGCCAGCAGCTCACAGACAGGAGGTTGGGAAGCTTTCTTT. Protein sequence: CASSSQTGGWEAFF.

The V and J genes are TRBV10-1 and TRBJ2-7, with 8 bases lining up with TRBD1. The CDR3 has 12 amino acids. V shed 6 bases and J 6 bases; nucleotides not matched to a gene: 4. From germline, CDR1 is WNHNN and CDR2 SYGVQD (reference sequence). CDR3: CASSDRGSEQYF. Here the CDR3 DNA reads TGCGCCAGCAGCGACAGGGGTTCCGAGCAGTACTTC.

The rearrangement links TRBV7-8 to TRBJ2-7, with 7 bases that match TRBD1. J gave up 4 bases and V 5 bases, and 11 bases lay outside the gene matches. This CDR3 contains 15 residues. Germline CDR1 SGHVS, CDR2 FQNEAQ. Here the CDR3 reads CASSRQTGQHYEQYF. The CDR3 region has the DNA TGTGCCAGCAGCCGACAAACGGGACAGCATTACGAGCAGTACTTC.

The J gene is TRBJ1-1, the V gene TRBV7-3; D ambiguous. This CDR3 has 13 amino acids. Between the trimmed V and J ends, which lost 3 bases and 0 bases, there was a span of 5 bases. Germline CDR1 is SGHTA and CDR2 is FQGTGA. The CDR3 sequence is CASSFNLNTEAFF. DNA of the CDR3: TGTGCCAGCAGCTTCAACTTGAACACTGAAGCTTTCTTT.

This clone is a singleton in its sample. This chain connects TRBV9 to TRBJ2-3; the match to TRBD2 covers 7 bases. The CDR3 totals 16 residues. CDR1 and CDR2 from the germline V gene are SGDLS and YYNGEE. V shed 3 bases and J 3 bases; nucleotides not matched to a gene: 10. In nucleotides, the CDR3 is TGTGCCAGCAGCGCCGGGACTACCCTAGCAACAGATACGCAGTATTTT. Translated, it gives CASSAGTTLATDTQYF.

This chain uses TRBV11-2 with TRBJ1-4; 7 bases agree with TRBD1. The V and J ends lost 5 bases and 0 bases, in that order; junction bases with no gene match: 9. The germline gives CDR1 SGHAT, CDR2 FQNNGV. The CDR3 totals 17 residues. The CDR3 protein is CASSPRTGYATNEKLFF. In DNA form, the CDR3 reads TGTGCCAGCAGCCCAAGGACAGGTTACGCAACTAATGAAAAACTGTTTTTT.

The gene calls are TRBV7-2 and TRBJ2-4; the D is unclear. The CDR3 consists of 15 residues. CDR1 and CDR2 from the germline V gene are SGHTA and FQGNSA. Trimming shortened V by 5 bases and J by 3 bases, and 14 bases separated the two germline ends. CDR3 loop: CASSPLGRGKNIQYF. In DNA form, the CDR3 reads TGTGCCAGCAGCCCCCTAGGCCGCGGCAAAAACATTCAGTACTTC.

The CDR3 coding sequence is TGTGCCAGCAGTTCCCCTGGTGGACTACTTGAAGCTTTCTTT. Translating it yields CASSSPGGLLEAFF. The V call is TRBV6-4, the J call TRBJ1-1, with D hard to call. The CDR3 contains 14 residues. V lost 5 bases and J 7 bases, leaving 17 bases between the germline ends. Germline assignment: CDR1 MRHNA and CDR2 SNTAGT.

The chain recombines TRBV2 with TRBJ2-1; TRBD2 matches at 9 bases. Germline loops: CDR1 SNHLY, CDR2 FYNNEI. The CDR3 consists of 16 residues. Trimming took 6 bases from V and 6 from J; bases not matched to a gene: 12. CDR3 sequence reads: CASSGSAGGHVNEQFF. The CDR3 DNA reads TGTGCCAGCAGCGGGTCGGCGGGGGGGCACGTCAATGAGCAGTTCTTC.

This clone has just one count. The rearrangement uses TRBV5-6 and TRBJ2-1; 9 bases map to TRBD2. V lost 1 base to trimming and J lost 3 bases; unmatched junction nucleotides: 8. The length of the CDR3 is 17 residues. Germline lookup yields CDR1 SGHDT and CDR2 YYEEEE. The CDR3 loop reads CASSLYVVRGGYNEQFF. The CDR3 nucleotides read TGTGCCAGCAGCTTGTACGTGGTGCGGGGGGGCTACAATGAGCAGTTCTTC. Variable domain in full (rest from reference TRBV5-6 and TRBJ2-1): DAGVTQSPTHLIKTRGQQVTLRCSPKSGHDTVSWYQQALGQGPQFIFQYYEEEERQRGNFPDRFSGHQFPNYSSELNVNALLLGDSALYLCASSLYVVRGGYNEQFFGPGTRLTVL.

This clone appeared a few times. Additional DNA sequences in this sample encode the identical CDR3. The V call is TRBV7-3, the J call TRBJ1-2, with 10 nucleotides matching TRBD1. Looked up from germline, CDR1 is SGHTA and CDR2 is FQGTGA. The CDR3 extends over 14 amino acids. With 3 bases clipped from V and 2 bases from J, the junction kept 0 bases outside the gene matches. The CDR3 protein is CASSLGQGNYGYTF. CDR3 DNA sequence: TGTGCCAGCAGCTTGGGACAGGGGAACTATGGCTACACCTTC. Full variable domain (remainder filled in from reference TRBV7-3 and TRBJ1-2): GAGVSQTPSNKVTEKGKYVELRCDPISGHTALYWYRQSLGQGPEFLIYFQGTGAADDSGLPNDRFFAVRPEGSVSTLKIQRTERGDSAVYLCASSLGQGNYGYTFGSGTRLTVV.

This clone was recorded only once. The chain has TRBV30 and TRBJ1-4, with TRBD1 as a possible D gene (6 bases). The germline V and J ends were trimmed by 2 bases and 4 bases, with 11 bases remaining between them. This CDR3 region has 14 residues. Germline V gene sequence: CDR1 GTSNPN, CDR2 SVGIG (reference sequence). The CDR3 DNA reads TGTGCCTGGAGTTTGGACAGAAATAATGAAAAACTGTTTTTT. Its translation is CAWSLDRNNEKLFF.

CDR3 DNA sequence: TGCGCCAGCAGCTTGGAGGGCAGGGGGAAGAACGAGCAGTACTTC. This gives the protein CASSLEGRGKNEQYF. The V and J genes are TRBV5-1 and TRBJ2-7; 7 bases line up with TRBD1. Germline CDR1 and CDR2: SGHRS and YFSETQ. The CDR3 is 15 residues long. Trimming at V came to 0 bases and at J to 5 bases, leaving 8 bases not matched to a gene.

This clone has more than one count but fewer than ten. J is TRBJ1-4 and V is TRBV10-2; D might be TRBD1 (5 bases). With 3 bases removed from V and 7 bases from J, the gap between germline ends came to 12 bases. CDR1 and CDR2 (germline): WSHSY, SAAADI. This CDR3 is 14 amino acids long. CDR3 sequence (DNA): TGCGCCAGCAGTGATACAAGGGGTATTGAAAAACTGTTTTTT. Translated, it gives CASSDTRGIEKLFF.

The genes are TRBV27 and TRBJ1-2, with D possibly TRBD1 on 6 matching bases. Germline V lookup: CDR1 MNHEY, CDR2 SMNVEV (reference sequence). Between the trimmed V and J ends, which lost 5 bases and 7 bases, there was a span of 17 bases. The CDR3 runs to 14 residues. In nucleotides, the CDR3 is TGTGCCAGCAGTCCTAGGGGGGGCGCGTCTGGCTACACCTTC. It specifies CASSPRGGASGYTF.

This chain connects TRBV11-2 to TRBJ1-5; the match to TRBD1 covers 9 bases. The CDR3 contains 14 residues. After removal of 5 bases from V and 6 bases from J, the junction contained 5 bases not matched to a gene. CDR1 and CDR2 (germline): SGHAT, FQNNGV. CDR3 sequence reads: CASSPTGGTQPQHF. CDR3 DNA: TGTGCCAGCAGCCCCACAGGGGGCACTCAGCCCCAGCATTTT.

The chain has TRBV9 and TRBJ2-7, with 8 bases identical to TRBD1. Germline CDR1 reads SGDLS; CDR2 reads YYNGEE. The CDR3 extends over 17 amino acids. With V trimmed by 0 bases and J by 2 bases, 10 bases remained unmatched. The CDR3 DNA sequence: TGTGCCAGCAGCGTAGAGCAGGCAGGGGGCCGCGCCTACGAGCAGTACTTC. Amino acids: CASSVEQAGGRAYEQYF.

This chain joins TRBV30 and TRBJ2-7; 8 bases are a match to TRBD1. The CDR3 totals 14 residues. Germline loops: CDR1 GTSNPN, CDR2 SVGIG (reference sequence). Trimming removed 1 base from V and 3 bases from J; junction bases left unmatched: 5. This chain's CDR3 is CAWSGRTGSYEQYF. The CDR3 DNA sequence: TGTGCCTGGAGTGGCCGGACAGGGAGCTACGAGCAGTACTTC.

The V and J genes are TRBV2 and TRBJ2-3, with unresolved D. CDR3 length: 11 residues. The germline gives CDR1 SNHLY, CDR2 FYNNEI. Trimming removed 4 bases from V and 5 bases from J, with 4 bases in between. The DNA for the CDR3 is TGTGCCAGCAGTGCAGTAGATACGCAGTATTTT. Its translation is CASSAVDTQYF.

This chain joins TRBV19 and TRBJ1-1, with D possibly matching TRBD1 (6 bases). V gave up 6 bases and J gave up 4 bases, with 24 bases separating them. From germline, CDR1 is LNHDA and CDR2 SQIVND (reference sequence). CDR3 length: 17 amino acids. The CDR3 region is CASRPTWSGQGSTEAFF. The CDR3 region has the DNA TGTGCCAGTAGGCCTACGTGGTCGGGGCAGGGGAGCACTGAAGCTTTCTTT.

The chain links TRBV10-2 to TRBJ1-1, with 8 bases lining up with TRBD1. Germline assignment: CDR1 WSHSY and CDR2 SAAADI. The CDR3 length is 13 residues. V lost 8 bases and J lost 4; bases outside the gene matches: 6. CDR3 DNA: TGCGCCAGCCGGCAGGGGGCTATCACTGAAGCTTTCTTT. Protein sequence: CASRQGAITEAFF.

Written as DNA, the CDR3 is TGTGCCACCCTGAGCTCCTACGAGCAGTACTTC. Translating it yields CATLSSYEQYF. The V gene is TRBV28, the J gene TRBJ2-7, with D unclear. The CDR3 length is 11 residues. Deletions cut 10 bases from V and 0 bases from J, with 7 bases between. Germline V gene sequence: CDR1 MDHEN, CDR2 SYDVKM.